This T cell receptor (beta chain) was sequenced in a study of cytomegalovirus exposure and HLA in healthy donors. From germline, CDR1 is SNHLY and CDR2 FYNNEI. This CDR3 region has 13 residues. V lost 7 bases, J lost 7 bases, and 14 bases lay in between. The PCR ran on 60 Vbeta and 13 Jbeta primers. Clones were read by immunoSEQ multiplex PCR, and TCRdb kept only the in-frame ones, dropping some. The sample contains some 100,000 clones, roughly three quarters of which appear only once. General observations from the study: Researchers counted roughly 150 TCR beta chains as cytomegalovirus-associated. Some V segments, TRBV6-2 and TRBV6-3 among them, were indistinguishable and were therefore excluded. Cytomegalovirus status, reportedly, was diagnosed with high specificity and sensitivity by the classifier.

For this clone: The antigen is unknown.

This chain links TRBV2 with TRBJ1-5; perhaps TRBD1 as D (6 bases). The sample was PBMCs. This TCR derives from a woman aged 45-65 years in good health and CMV-seropositive. The CDR3 DNA follows: TGTGCCAGCAATGGGGGCACCAGGCAGCCCCAGCATTTT. Protein product: CASNGGTRQPQHF.